This T cell receptor (beta chain) was profiled in a study of cytomegalovirus exposure and HLA in healthy donors. In this sample, this clone turned up a few times. As yet, its antigen is unknown. Germline CDR1 SQVTM, CDR2 ANQGSEA. Trimming removed 5 bases from V and 8 bases from J, with 12 bases in between. The CDR3 is made up of 11 amino acids. Study-wide findings and caveats: In the analysis, some V segments, TRBV6-2 and TRBV6-3 included, were excluded as indistinguishable. Presence/absence analyses rested on an assumption that sequencing depth was roughly uniform across donors. In an earlier analysis, in roughly 600 donors, most V segments appeared productive either ~90% or ~30% of the time. With DRB1 most and HLA-C fewest, TCR association rates differed between HLA loci in a later analysis.

PCR employed 60 Vbeta and 13 Jbeta primers. Assay: immunoSEQ multiplex PCR; the TCRdb copy retains only in-frame clones and omits some. The table includes some 130,000 clones, around 80% detected once. This chain connects TRBV29-1 to TRBJ1-1; D is possibly TRBD1 (6 bases). The receptor comes from a man aged 25-40 years in good health and CMV-seronegative. The specimen sequenced was PBMCs. The CDR3 reads CSVNPTGEAFF. CDR3 in DNA: TGCAGCGTTAACCCTACAGGGGAAGCTTTCTTT.